This T cell receptor beta chain came from a study of T cell responses to AZD1222 COVID-19 vaccine. Study-wide results and caveats: Receipt of two AZD1222 doses was followed by a rise in Spike-specific TCR breadth and depth.

Assay: immunoSEQ multiplex PCR; the TCRdb copy retains only in-frame clones and omits some. Among more than 85,000 clones listed, roughly 90% were seen once. V was pared by 0 bases and J by 1 base, with 12 bases between. Germline V gene data show CDR1 as MNHEY and CDR2 as SVGEGT. The CDR3 covers 17 residues. Regarding this clone: Its target is not known.

This sequence originates from an adult in good health. Sequences were derived from peripheral blood, sampled on day 0 of AZD1222 vaccination. The V gene is TRBV6-2 or TRBV6-3, the J gene TRBJ2-2; the D gene is possibly TRBD1 (6 bases). CDR3 loop: CASSYSGGHLNTGELFF. For the CDR3, the DNA is TGTGCCAGCAGTTACTCTGGGGGACACCTGAACACCGGGGAGCTGTTTTTT.